The clone carrying this T cell receptor (beta chain) has only one observation. Its matching antigen is unknown. The source of the sample is a study of shared clonotypes between healthy human individuals. About the study: Contributing individuals were a couple of females and a few males aged 18 to 49.

Germline V lookup: CDR1 SEHNR, CDR2 FQNEAQ (reference sequence). V shed 5 bases and J shed 10 bases, with 18 bases lying between them. The CDR3 runs to 13 residues. Overall study findings and caveats: The study found lower generation probabilities in non-shared clonotypes than in those shared by all four donors.

Some clones are missing from TCRdb's copy, which holds only in-frame ones; the method was immunoSEQ multiplex PCR. The sample contains about 2.4 million clones, 80% to 95% of which appear only once. The material sequenced was naive CD4+ T cells from PBMCs. This sample's subset: CD45RA+ positively selected. This sequence originates from a man aged 18 to 35 in good health. Some clones in this sample may be carry-over from other donors' samples. This rearrangement joins TRBV7-9 to TRBJ2-7; D is unresolved. The CDR3 reads CASSPLGDGPQYF. The CDR3 DNA is TGTGCCAGCAGCCCGCTCGGTGACGGTCCTCAGTACTTC.